This TCR beta chain was sequenced for a study of technical replicates of blood from a few donors (dated by TCRdb to about 2017). Worth noting for this clone: Its antigen target is currently unknown. No base quality information exists; no much larger clone differs at one position.

Library preparation employed the immunoSEQ multiplex PCR assay. Entries here come from immuneACCESS through TCRdb and include only in-frame sequences with V and J called. Some clones fail to appear in such tables; in the studies checked, an unresolved V gene covers under half of the shortfall, and the cause of the remainder is unknown. Within this sample are roughly 76,000 clones, with 94% of them counted one time only. About 0.4% of the sample is taken by the ten largest. The CDR3 measures 16 amino acids from cysteine to phenylalanine. Solely the CDR3 DNA is kept, with 48 bases framed from the first base. V and J are trimmed by 4 bases and 5 bases, and the gene matches miss 5 bases of the junction. The germline V gene provides CDR1 SGHTA and CDR2 FQGNSA.

Here the chain combines TRBV7-2 and TRBJ2-3, with 14 bases matching TRBD2. Sequenced sample: T cells isolated from PBMCs. The clonotype comes from a human donor in good health. The DNA sequence is given as TGTGCCAGCAGCTACTCGGGACTAGCGGGAGAAGATACGCAGTATTTT. Its amino acids are CASSYSGLAGEDTQYF.